This T cell receptor (beta chain) was documented in a study of OX40 agonist ivuxolimab in advanced cancers. Across the whole study: Patients assigned to dose escalation were diagnosed with hepatocellular carcinoma, melanoma, renal cell or head and neck cancer.

Germline CDR1 SGHAT, CDR2 FQNNGV. The trim removed 5 bases at V and 0 bases at J, leaving 4 bases unmatched. This CDR3 is built from 15 residues. Only in-frame clones appear in the TCRdb table, and some are missing; sequencing was by immunoSEQ multiplex PCR. The sample consists of fewer than 55,000 clones, around nine tenths of them appearing once. The chain combines TRBV11-2 with TRBJ1-1, with 9 bases lining up with TRBD1. Sequences were derived from CD4+ or CD8+ T cells sorted from blood, sampled in a trial of the OX40 agonist ivuxolimab. The clonotype comes from an adult with an advanced solid tumor such as melanoma, head and neck, liver or kidney cancer. CDR3 bases: TGTGCCAGCAGCCCTTGGGACAGGGTGAACACTGAAGCTTTCTTT. The encoded protein is CASSPWDRVNTEAFF.